This entry features one T cell receptor (beta chain) sequence. The data stem from a study of cytomegalovirus exposure and HLA in healthy donors. In the study overall: Sequencing of some 190 million T cells in an earlier analysis found 95 million to 120 million unique TCR beta sequences.

Germline V lookup: CDR1 LNHDA, CDR2 SQIVND (reference sequence). J was trimmed by 5 bases and V by 6 bases; bases with no gene match: 3. The CDR3 is 15 amino acids. Use of 60 Vbeta and 13 Jbeta primers characterized the PCR. The method was immunoSEQ multiplex PCR; TCRdb's version includes in-frame clones alone and lacks a portion of them. Among about 200,000 clones listed, 82% were seen once. This TCR was sampled from a woman aged 40 to 50 in good health and CMV-seronegative. The chain is built from TRBV19 and TRBJ2-1; 14 nucleotides match TRBD2. Sequenced: PBMCs. CDR3 amino acids: CASSGLAGGNNEQFF. CDR3 nucleotide sequence: TGTGCCAGTAGCGGACTAGCGGGAGGTAACAATGAGCAGTTCTTC.